What follows describes a single TCR beta chain. In the authors' workflow: Amplified reference gene primers provided the basis for estimating nucleated cell counts. Using immunoSEQ multiplex PCR, the repertoire was profiled, and TCRdb retains in-frame clones only, with some absent. V, J and clone size are taken as reported in that table, and D and trimming were inferred from the DNA itself. The repertoire holds 130,000 or so clones, with about four fifths as singletons. The V gene's germline CDR1 is LNHDA and CDR2 SQIVND (reference sequence). This CDR3 is 13 amino acids long. The ends lost 7 bases at V and 6 bases at J; junction bases unmatched: 5. The sample belongs to a study of blood T cell repertoires in COVID-19. Overall study context: The analysed material was cDNA or gDNA that came from T cells, B-cell-depleted T cells, or PBMCs.

Two negative PCRs, clearance, or symptom resolution had been documented for recovered Cohort 3 donors. Sequencing was done on a sample of PBMCs or T cells enriched from blood (not recorded which). V is TRBV19 and J is TRBJ2-2; 7 bases match TRBD1. The TCR originated in a man aged 50-59 years who had recovered from COVID-19. The CDR3 here is CASTRRGPGELFF. As DNA, the CDR3 is TGTGCCAGTACCAGAAGGGGGCCCGGGGAGCTGTTTTTT.